This T cell receptor beta chain stems from a study of cytomegalovirus exposure and HLA in healthy donors. PCR was performed using 60 Vbeta and 13 Jbeta primers. TCRdb keeps only in-frame clones here, not all; method: immunoSEQ multiplex PCR. The sample yields about 150,000 clones, around 79% seen once. From germline, CDR1 is SGHDN and CDR2 FVKESK. Trimming took 7 bases from V and 5 from J; bases not matched to a gene: 10. This CDR3 has 14 amino acids. Material: PBMCs. The chain couples TRBV14 to TRBJ1-2; the match to TRBD1 covers 7 bases. This receptor was identified in a man aged 18 to 30 in good health and CMV-seronegative. The CDR3 nucleotides read TGTGCCAGCATCCCTAGGGGGCTGAGATATGGCTACACCTTC. It codes for CASIPRGLRYGYTF.